This T cell receptor (beta chain) was retrieved from a study of blood T cells in healthy people across ages. Findings and limits, study-wide: It was the long-lived donors that had more naive CD4+ cells and higher diversity than aged donors.

A second about 6 to 11 cycle PCR used barcoded and J-beta primers. TCRdb itself ran the 5' RACE reads through MiXCR, one entry per CDR3 protein. The sample holds hundreds of thousands of distinct CDR3 sequences; roughly 44% are singletons and the top ten take about a fifth. This CDR3 has 11 amino acids. Germline assignment: CDR1 GTSNPN and CDR2 SVGIG (reference sequence). As for this clonotype: What it binds is unknown.

Caucasian, healthy and from Russia, the donors were aged between roughly 6 and 95. Total RNA, at least 6 micrograms per sample, was extracted from PBMCs. The source is a man in his sixties in good health. The genes are TRBV30 and TRBJ2-4; weak D call: TRBD1 (5 bases). The J call may not be correct, given that the DNA end is closer to TRBJ2-7. Sequences were obtained from blood. CDR3 residues: CAGARKYEQYF. The CDR3 DNA follows: TGTGCCGGGGCTCGAAAATACGAGCAGTACTTC.